A single sample gave rise to the 12 T cell receptor beta chains below, sequenced in a study of CD8+ T cells in alopecia areata. Stated treatment: oral pan-JAK inhibitor, 5-10 mg twice daily. cDNA reverse transcribed from extracted RNA served as the sequencing template. Assay: immunoSEQ multiplex PCR; the TCRdb copy retains only in-frame clones and omits some. The data contain hundreds of thousands of clones, roughly two fifths of them singletons. The source was CD4+ T cells sorted from blood, collected between weeks 30 and 35, from a patient treated with tofacitinib. The receptor set was obtained from a human donor with alopecia areata.

The genes are TRBV19 and TRBJ1-1; D gene ambiguous. Per the germline V gene, CDR1 is LNHDA and CDR2 is SQIVND (reference sequence). The CDR3 extends over 13 amino acids. V lost 4 bases and J lost 2, with 8 bases in between. CDR3 sequence reads: CASSTTGNTEAFF. CDR3 in DNA: TGTGCCAGTAGTACGACCGGTAACACTGAAGCTTTCTTT.

The CDR3 DNA sequence: TGTGCCTGCGACCCTCAGGGCCTCATGAACACTGAAGCTTTCTTT. Protein product: CACDPQGLMNTEAFF. The chain couples TRBV30 to TRBJ1-1; a weak D match, TRBD1 (5 bases). Germline-derived CDR1 and CDR2 are GTSNPN and SVGIG (reference sequence). The CDR3 totals 15 residues. The germline V and J ends were trimmed by 6 bases and 0 bases, with 17 bases remaining between them. Drawing the rest from reference TRBV30 and TRBJ1-1, the complete variable domain is SQTIHQWPATLVQPVGSPLSLECTVEGTSNPNLYWYRQAAGRGLQLLFYSVGIGQISSEVPQNLSASRPQDRQFILSSKKLLLSDSGFYLCACDPQGLMNTEAFFGQGTRLTVV.

The chain carries TRBV5-5 and TRBJ1-2, with D unclear. Germline CDR1 reads SGHKS; CDR2 reads YYEKEE (reference sequence). V lost 6 bases and J lost 2, with 23 bases in between. The CDR3 consists of 17 residues. The CDR3 DNA follows: TGTGCCAGCATTAACGGTGTGGCCACCTCATTGAACTATGGCTACACCTTC. This translates into CASINGVATSLNYGYTF.

The chain uses TRBV29-1 and TRBJ2-1; 7 bases match TRBD1. The CDR3 extends over 13 amino acids. V dropped 3 bases and J dropped 10; count of bases not matched to a gene: 9. CDR1 and CDR2 from the germline V gene are SQVTM and ANQGSEA. The CDR3, as DNA: TGCAGCGTTGAGACAGGGCTGCCCCCCGAGCAGTTCTTC. Protein product: CSVETGLPPEQFF.

The V call is TRBV2, the J call TRBJ2-5, with 8 bases that match TRBD1. Germline CDR1 and CDR2: SNHLY and FYNNEI. This CDR3 has 14 residues. The V gene end was trimmed by 5 bases and the J gene end by 1 base; junction bases not matched to a gene: 3. CDR3 in amino acids: CASSWGQVQETQYF. The CDR3 DNA sequence: TGTGCCAGCAGTTGGGGACAGGTCCAAGAGACCCAGTACTTC. The whole variable domain, remainder taken from reference TRBV2 and TRBJ2-5, is EPEVTQTPSHQVTQMGQEVILRCVPISNHLYFYWYRQILGQKVEFLVSFYNNEISEKSEIFDDQFSVERPDGSNFTLKIRSTKLEDSAMYFCASSWGQVQETQYFGPGTRLLVL.

The genes are TRBV30 and TRBJ2-3, with D perhaps TRBD1 (5 bases). The length of the CDR3 is 16 residues. Deletions cut 0 bases from V and 0 bases from J, with 13 bases between. Germline V gene data show CDR1 as GTSNPN and CDR2 as SVGIG (reference sequence). The CDR3 DNA reads as TGTGCCTGGAGTGTACTTTCAGGGCCAAGCACAGATACGCAGTATTTT. Translating gives CAWSVLSGPSTDTQYF.

The J gene is TRBJ2-7, the V gene TRBV6-5; D unclear. The CDR3 length is 12 residues. Germline values: CDR1 MNHEY, CDR2 SVGAGI. The germline V and J ends were trimmed by 6 bases and 3 bases, with 9 bases remaining between them. CDR3 sequence (DNA): TGTGCCAGCAGGGCCAGCCTCTACGAGCAGTACTTC. It yields the protein CASRASLYEQYF.

The chain joins TRBV28 to TRBJ2-1; 9 nucleotides line up with TRBD2. The CDR3 covers 21 residues. From germline, CDR1 is MDHEN and CDR2 SYDVKM. The ends lost 6 bases at V and 4 bases at J; junction bases unmatched: 25. CDR3 protein: CASSGRSRAGGDPGLYNEQFF. The DNA for the CDR3 is TGTGCCAGCAGCGGCAGGTCCCGAGCGGGAGGAGATCCGGGATTGTACAATGAGCAGTTCTTC.

For the CDR3, the DNA is TGCAGCGTTGGAGAGAGGGCTAACACTGAAGCTTTCTTT. Translating it yields CSVGERANTEAFF. This chain links TRBV29-1 with TRBJ1-1; no reliable D call. Trimming took off 4 bases at V and 2 bases at J, with 11 bases between the two ends. Per germline, CDR1 SQVTM and CDR2 ANQGSEA. The CDR3 has 13 residues. Full variable domain (missing parts from reference TRBV29-1 and TRBJ1-1): SAVISQKPSRDICQRGTSLTIQCQVDSQVTMMFWYRQQPGQSLTLIATANQGSEATYESGFVIDKFPISRPNLTFSTLTVSNMSPEDSSIYLCSVGERANTEAFFGQGTRLTVV.

CDR3 coding DNA: TGTGCCAGCAGCTTAGGAGGGACAGGGGGTGACGAGCAGTACTTC. It yields the protein CASSLGGTGGDEQYF. The chain couples TRBV7-2 to TRBJ2-7; 11 positions match TRBD1. The CDR3 extends over 15 amino acids. V gave up 1 base and J gave up 5 bases; unmatched junction bases: 4. In germline, CDR1 is SGHTA, CDR2 FQGNSA.

The rearrangement uses TRBV30 and TRBJ2-1, with no clear D. V dropped 5 bases and J dropped 10 bases, with 9 bases sitting between them. The CDR3 totals 10 residues. Germline V gene data show CDR1 as GTSNPN and CDR2 as SVGIG (reference sequence). The CDR3 region is CAWGLEEQFF. The CDR3 coding sequence is TGTGCCTGGGGCCTAGAAGAGCAGTTCTTC. Variable domain in full (rest from reference TRBV30 and TRBJ2-1): SQTIHQWPATLVQPVGSPLSLECTVEGTSNPNLYWYRQAAGRGLQLLFYSVGIGQISSEVPQNLSASRPQDRQFILSSKKLLLSDSGFYLCAWGLEEQFFGPGTRLTVL.

This clone came up a few times. This chain connects TRBV25-1 to TRBJ1-4; 7 positions match TRBD1. With V trimmed by 1 base and J by 8 bases, 10 bases remained unmatched. The germline CDR1 and CDR2 sequences are MGHDK and SYGVNS. The CDR3 has 16 residues. CDR3 in DNA: TGTGCCAGCAGTGAATTTGGGAAGGGGGCCTTCGAAAAACTGTTTTTT. Translation gives CASSEFGKGAFEKLFF.